Presented here are 16 T cell receptor beta chains from one specimen sequenced in a study of shared clonotypes between healthy human individuals. The assay was immunoSEQ multiplex PCR, and TCRdb's table has in-frame clones only and misses some. This table has 2,500,000 or so clones, around nine tenths appearing once. Sample: naive CD4+ T cells sorted from blood. Regarding subset: CD45RA+ positively selected. The source of these receptors is a man in his late teens or twenties in good health.

The CDR3 DNA follows: TGTGCCATCAACAGGGCGGGATACGAGCAGTACTTC. Amino acids: CAINRAGYEQYF. The chain has TRBV6-1 and TRBJ2-7; the D gene could be TRBD1 or TRBD2 (6 bases each). The germline CDR1 and CDR2 sequences are MNHNS and SASEGT. This CDR3 region has 12 residues. With 10 bases removed from V and 4 bases from J, the gap between germline ends came to 14 bases.

The chain employs TRBV6-6 and TRBJ1-2; TRBD1 matches at 8 bases. The CDR3 is made up of 15 amino acids. J was trimmed by 4 bases and V by 1 base; bases with no gene match: 5. Germline CDR1 and CDR2: MNHNY and SVGAGI (reference sequence). The CDR3, as DNA: TGTGCCAGCAGTTACTTTTCGGACAGGGTCTATGGCTACACCTTC. Translation: CASSYFSDRVYGYTF.

The rearrangement joins TRBV25-1 to TRBJ2-7; 9 bases agree with TRBD1. The CDR3 spans 15 residues. J gave up 5 bases and V 3 bases, and 8 bases lay outside the gene matches. The germline gives CDR1 MGHDK, CDR2 SYGVNS. DNA of the CDR3: TGTGCCAGCAGTGATTACCGGGACAGGGCCCACGAGCAGTACTTC. As protein: CASSDYRDRAHEQYF.

The rearrangement joins TRBV7-2 to TRBJ2-1; the D is unclear. The CDR3 spans 13 residues. Trimming stripped 4 bases from V and 8 bases from J, with 12 bases between. The V gene's germline CDR1 is SGHTA and CDR2 FQGNSA. DNA for the CDR3: TGTGCCAGCAGCTCAGTTATGGTGGATGAGCAGTTCTTC. It is translated as CASSSVMVDEQFF.

A remark on this clone: The sample carries other DNA sequences with the same CDR3. This chain uses TRBV29-1 with TRBJ1-1; 9 bases map to TRBD1. The V and J ends lost 4 bases and 5 bases, in that order; junction bases with no gene match: 5. The germline CDR1 and CDR2 sequences are SQVTM and ANQGSEA. This CDR3 contains 13 residues. The CDR3 sequence: CSVADRGLTEAFF. The CDR3 DNA is TGCAGCGTTGCGGACAGGGGATTGACTGAAGCTTTCTTT.

The rearrangement links TRBV2 to TRBJ2-5; 11 bases agree with TRBD2. The DNA end is a closer match to TRBJ2-7, so the J assignment may be wrong. Germline V lookup: CDR1 SNHLY, CDR2 FYNNEI. The CDR3 sequence is 13 residues long. CDR3 bases: TGTGCCAGCAGGACTAGCGGGACCGGCGAGCAGTACTTC. This gives the protein CASRTSGTGEQYF.

The rearrangement uses TRBV5-1 and TRBJ2-1, with unresolved D. This CDR3 comprises 15 residues. Trimming stripped 5 bases from V and 5 bases from J, with 17 bases between. CDR1 and CDR2 from the germline V gene are SGHRS and YFSETQ. CDR3 nucleotides: TGCGCCAGCAGTCCCGGGTCCCCAAGTAACAATGAGCAGTTCTTC. It translates to CASSPGSPSNNEQFF.

V usage is TRBV27 and J usage is TRBJ1-2, with D maybe TRBD1 (6 bases). Trimming pared 0 bases from V and 8 bases from J, leaving 16 bases between. This CDR3 is 15 amino acids long. Germline V CDR1 and CDR2: MNHEY, SMNVEV (reference sequence). For the CDR3, the DNA is TGTGCCAGCAGTTTATCGGGCCCAGGGGTGGGAGGCTACACCTTC. As protein: CASSLSGPGVGGYTF.

This sequence joins TRBV28 and TRBJ2-2; D is uncertain. CDR1 MDHEN and CDR2 SYDVKM come from the germline V gene. V lost 4 bases, J lost 5 bases, and 8 bases lay in between. The CDR3 covers 13 residues. CDR3 sequence reads: CASSSPQTGELFF. In DNA form, the CDR3 reads TGTGCCAGCAGTTCTCCCCAAACCGGGGAGCTGTTTTTT.

The chain employs TRBV5-1 and TRBJ2-7, with 11 positions matching TRBD2. CDR3 length equals 15 residues. V lost 0 bases and J lost 6; bases outside the gene matches: 5. Germline CDR1 reads SGHRS; CDR2 reads YFSETQ. CDR3 region: CASSLEGTSGFEQYF. DNA of the CDR3: TGCGCCAGCAGCTTGGAGGGGACTAGCGGTTTCGAGCAGTACTTC. The complete variable domain, with remaining parts taken from reference TRBV5-1 and TRBJ2-7, reads KAGVTQTPRYLIKTRGQQVTLSCSPISGHRSVSWYQQTPGQGLQFLFEYFSETQRNKGNFPGRFSGRQFSNSRSEMNVSTLELGDSALYLCASSLEGTSGFEQYFGPGTRLTVT.

CDR3 region: CASSPGGAQETQYF. CDR3 bases: TGTGCCAGCAGCCCGGGTGGGGCTCAAGAGACCCAGTACTTC. V gene TRBV5-6 combines with J gene TRBJ2-5, with D tentatively TRBD1 (5 bases). V was shortened by 4 bases and J by 2 bases, with 12 bases between the two germline ends. Germline V gene lookup returns CDR1 SGHDT and CDR2 YYEEEE. This CDR3 spans 14 amino acids.

This clone was seen more than once but under ten times. Additional DNA sequences in this sample encode the identical CDR3. The CDR3 loop is CASSVTVYEQYF. In DNA, the CDR3 is TGTGCCAGCAGTGTCACAGTCTACGAGCAGTACTTC. The chain joins TRBV2 to TRBJ2-7; no definite D call. V was pared by 4 bases and J by 3 bases, with 7 bases between. The CDR3 consists of 12 residues. CDR1 is SNHLY and CDR2 is FYNNEI in the germline V gene. Drawing the rest from reference TRBV2 and TRBJ2-7, the complete variable domain is EPEVTQTPSHQVTQMGQEVILRCVPISNHLYFYWYRQILGQKVEFLVSFYNNEISEKSEIFDDQFSVERPDGSNFTLKIRSTKLEDSAMYFCASSVTVYEQYFGPGTRLTVT.

On this clone: The CDR3 ends on some other residue instead of the conserved phenylalanine or tryptophan, so this is likely a read error. It is unclear where the CDR3 begins or ends on the DNA, so no DNA is shown, and the CDR3 is as TCRdb lists it. The chain carries TRBV9 and TRBJ2-7; the table's TRBD1 call for D was not verified on the DNA. The CDR3 adds up to 11 amino acids, both ends counted. CDR1 and CDR2 (germline): SGDLS, YYNGEE. CDR3 protein: CASSVGRVGTL.

This chain's CDR3 is CASSQDRTLSGANVLTF. The DNA of the CDR3 is TGCGCCAGCAGCCAAGATAGAACCCTCTCTGGGGCCAACGTCCTGACTTTC. The V and J genes are TRBV4-3 and TRBJ2-6, with no clear D. Per germline, CDR1 LGHNA and CDR2 YSLEER. The ends were cut back, 0 bases at V and 0 bases at J, with 9 bases in the middle. The CDR3 is made up of 17 amino acids.

The rearrangement links TRBV5-6 to TRBJ2-2; D may be TRBD2 (6 bases). This CDR3 has 15 residues. Germline V gives CDR1 SGHDT, CDR2 YYEEEE. V shed 3 bases and J shed 8 bases, with 17 bases lying between them. The CDR3 sequence is CASSYLSGEVGELFF. CDR3 sequence (DNA): TGTGCCAGCAGCTATCTGTCGGGGGAAGTGGGGGAGCTGTTTTTT. Drawing the rest from reference TRBV5-6 and TRBJ2-2, the complete variable domain is DAGVTQSPTHLIKTRGQQVTLRCSPKSGHDTVSWYQQALGQGPQFIFQYYEEEERQRGNFPDRFSGHQFPNYSSELNVNALLLGDSALYLCASSYLSGEVGELFFGEGSRLTVL.

As concerns this clone: Other nucleotide sequences from this sample produce the same CDR3. This chain uses TRBV7-2 with TRBJ1-5; 7 bases are shared with TRBD1. This CDR3 is 14 amino acids long. CDR1 and CDR2 from the germline V gene are SGHTA and FQGNSA. With V trimmed by 4 bases and J by 5 bases, 5 bases remained unmatched. The CDR3 DNA follows: TGTGCCAGCAGCTCCCGACAGGGAGATCAGCCCCAGCATTTT. It specifies CASSSRQGDQPQHF.